The TCR beta chain described here comes from a study of response to subunit inactivated influenza vaccine. Details on this clonotype: No antigen is known for it.

Whole-study results and caveats: It was suggested by the authors that few new T cells are recruited by each seasonal influenza vaccination.

TCRdb passed the RT-PCR reads through MiXCR, listing each CDR3 protein once. The table includes under 800,000 distinct CDR3 sequences, roughly 13% detected once. Trimming removed 5 bases at V and 3 bases at J, with 11 bases between. CDR1 is MDHEN and CDR2 is SYDVKM in the germline V gene. This CDR3 spans 14 amino acids. The source of this sequence is a man between 45 and 60 years old who received an inactivated influenza vaccine. The chain joins TRBV28 to TRBJ1-5; unclear D gene. Sequences were derived from PBMCs from blood, sampled roughly 15 days before vaccination. CDR3 DNA sequence: TGTGCCAGCAGTCCTACCCCGTACAATCAGCCCCAGCATTTT. Protein sequence: CASSPTPYNQPQHF.